This T cell receptor (beta chain) was documented in a study of T cells after yellow fever vaccination. This clonotype has more than one count but fewer than ten. Its antigen is currently unknown. Study findings and constraints: Compared with primary, the secondary response was weaker and peaked at day 5, not 15. Post-booster samples contained most primary-vaccination clones (approximately 95% CD4, less than 90% CD8).

Losses at the gene ends were 0 bases for V and 5 bases for J; bases not matched to a gene: 4. Germline CDR1 LNHDA, CDR2 SQIVND (reference sequence). The CDR3 is 15 amino acids. A universal primer site and UMIs were added as TCR cDNA was made by 5'RACE template switching. TCRdb called the 5' RACE reads again in MiXCR, with one record for every CDR3 protein. Among over 300,000 distinct CDR3 sequences listed, approximately 4% were seen once. The input for sequencing was PBMCs, taken 5 days after the yellow fever booster vaccination. The sequence was obtained from a man aged 18 to 35 who received the YFV17D yellow fever vaccine. V is TRBV19 and J is TRBJ2-1, with 7 bases fitting TRBD2. CDR3 sequence reads: CASSIDLGRDNEQFF. In nucleotides, the CDR3 is TGTGCCAGTAGTATAGATCTAGGGAGGGACAATGAGCAGTTCTTC. Looking up the rest from reference TRBV19 and TRBJ2-1 gives the full variable domain: DGGITQSPKYLFRKEGQNVTLSCEQNLNHDAMYWYRQDPGQGLRLIYYSQIVNDFQKGDIAEGYSVSREKKESFPLTVTSAQKNPTAFYLCASSIDLGRDNEQFFGPGTRLTVL.